This T cell receptor beta chain was identified in a study of T cell responses to AZD1222 COVID-19 vaccine. Study summary: Pooled samples include second doses given at about 4 or 12 weeks.

Some clones are missing from TCRdb's copy, which holds only in-frame ones; the method was immunoSEQ multiplex PCR. This repertoire shows about 100,000 clones, 65% to 90% found once; its top ten account for roughly 6.3%. With 4 bases clipped from V and 1 base from J, the junction kept 2 bases outside the gene matches. Per the germline V gene, CDR1 is SGHRS and CDR2 is YFSETQ. There are 14 residues in the CDR3. Study results and caveats: Variant regions that are unmutated are reportedly the target of nearly half of spike-specific TCRs. White British people made up most donors, females outnumbered males, and clonal diversity was possibly underestimated.

In the case of this clone: What it binds is not known.

The receptor comes from an adult in good health. The sequenced sample was peripheral blood, obtained on day 0 of AZD1222 vaccination. The chain links TRBV5-1 to TRBJ2-1; TRBD1 aligns across 7 bases. As DNA, the CDR3 is TGCGCCAGCAGCGGGACAGCATCCTACAATGAGCAGTTCTTC. It yields the protein CASSGTASYNEQFF.